The T cell receptor (beta chain) described here comes from a study of blood T cell repertoires in COVID-19. Method: immunoSEQ multiplex PCR; TCRdb's copy keeps in-frame clones and lacks some. The data hold under 300,000 clones, with roughly nine tenths observed a single time. The germline CDR1 and CDR2 sequences are SGHTA and FQGNSA. The CDR3 spans 11 residues. Trimming stripped 3 bases from V and 9 bases from J, with 8 bases between. The rearrangement links TRBV7-2 to TRBJ1-2, with D possibly matching TRBD1 (5 bases). This TCR derives from a middle-aged woman who had recovered from COVID-19. Sequencing was performed on peripheral blood. CDR3 in DNA: TGTGCCAGCAGCTTGGGGGGTAGCTACACCTTC. Amino acid sequence: CASSLGGSYTF.